This T cell receptor beta chain was recorded in a study of identical twins. Study-level findings and limits: Out-of-frame alpha sequences shared between twins exhibited an excess of low generation probability. With monozygotic twins, out-of-frame TCR alpha sharing exceeded what models estimated. Conclusions were based on cross-sectional statistical analysis, without following the same donors. High-abundance cord blood beta clonotypes had fewer insertions; memory repertoires showed none.

The germline V gene has CDR1 MDHEN and CDR2 SYDVKM. The CDR3 extends over 15 amino acids. Trimming took off 4 bases at V and 2 bases at J, with 15 bases between the two ends. TCRdb passed the 5' RACE reads through MiXCR, listing each CDR3 protein once. This table holds a few hundred thousand distinct CDR3 sequences, around a tenth found once. Regarding this clonotype: The antigen is undetermined.

These data were also reused for a study on yellow fever vaccine responses in identical twins.

Sequences were obtained from PBMCs. The receptor's source is a woman under 30 in good health. The V call is TRBV28, the J call TRBJ2-7; no clear D. DNA for the CDR3: TGTGCCAGCAGTTCTTATCGAAAAGGGACCTACGAGCAGTACTTC. Its protein product is CASSSYRKGTYEQYF. The variable domain in full, completed from reference TRBV28 and TRBJ2-7, reads DVKVTQSSRYLVKRTGEKVFLECVQDMDHENMFWYRQDPGLGLRLIYFSYDVKMKEKGDIPEGYSVSREKKERFSLILESASTNQTSMYLCASSSYRKGTYEQYFGPGTRLTVT.